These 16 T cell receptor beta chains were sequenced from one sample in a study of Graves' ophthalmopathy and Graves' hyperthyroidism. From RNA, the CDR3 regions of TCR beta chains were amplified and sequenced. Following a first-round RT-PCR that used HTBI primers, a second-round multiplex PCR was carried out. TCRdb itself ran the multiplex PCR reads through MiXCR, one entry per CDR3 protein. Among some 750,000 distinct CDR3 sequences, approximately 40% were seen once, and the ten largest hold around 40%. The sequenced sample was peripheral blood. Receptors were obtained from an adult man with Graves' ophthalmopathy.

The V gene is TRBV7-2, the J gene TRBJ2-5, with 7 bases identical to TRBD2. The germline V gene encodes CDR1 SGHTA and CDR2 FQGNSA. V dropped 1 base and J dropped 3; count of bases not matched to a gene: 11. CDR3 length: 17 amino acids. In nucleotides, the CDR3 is TGTGCCAGCAGCTTAGAAGGTGCGGGAGCTAGGGAAGAGACCCAGTACTTC. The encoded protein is CASSLEGAGAREETQYF. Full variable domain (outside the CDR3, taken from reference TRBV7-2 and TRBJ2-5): GAGVSQSPSNKVTEKGKDVELRCDPISGHTALYWYRQSLGQGLEFLIYFQGNSAPDKSGLPSDRFSAERTGGSVSTLTIQRTQQEDSAVYLCASSLEGAGAREETQYFGPGTRLLVL.

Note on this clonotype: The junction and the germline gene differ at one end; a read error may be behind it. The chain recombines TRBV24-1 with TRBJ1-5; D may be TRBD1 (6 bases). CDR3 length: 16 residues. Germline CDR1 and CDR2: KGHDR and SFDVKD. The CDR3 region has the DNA TGTGCCAGCAGTAGACCCACAGGGATTAGCAATCAGCCCCGGCATTTT. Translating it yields CASSRPTGISNQPRHF.

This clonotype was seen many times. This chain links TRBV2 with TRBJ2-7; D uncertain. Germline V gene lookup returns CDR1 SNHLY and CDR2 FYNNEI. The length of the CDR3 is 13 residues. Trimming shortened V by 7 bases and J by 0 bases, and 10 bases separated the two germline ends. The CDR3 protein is CASTLVDSYEQYF. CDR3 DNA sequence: TGTGCCAGCACTCTCGTTGACTCCTACGAGCAGTACTTC.

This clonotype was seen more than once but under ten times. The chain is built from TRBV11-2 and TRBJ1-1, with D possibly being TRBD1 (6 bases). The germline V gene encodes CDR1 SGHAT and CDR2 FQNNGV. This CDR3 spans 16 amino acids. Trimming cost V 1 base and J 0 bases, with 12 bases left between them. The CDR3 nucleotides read TGTGCCAGCAGCTTAGTCACAGGGCCCTTGAACACTGAAGCTTTCTTT. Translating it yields CASSLVTGPLNTEAFF.

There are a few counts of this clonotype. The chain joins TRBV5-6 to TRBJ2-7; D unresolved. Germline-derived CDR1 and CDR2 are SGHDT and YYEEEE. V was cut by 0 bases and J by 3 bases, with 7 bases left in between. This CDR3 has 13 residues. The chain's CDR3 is CASSLGRIYEQYF. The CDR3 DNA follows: TGTGCCAGCAGCTTGGGTCGGATCTACGAGCAGTACTTC.

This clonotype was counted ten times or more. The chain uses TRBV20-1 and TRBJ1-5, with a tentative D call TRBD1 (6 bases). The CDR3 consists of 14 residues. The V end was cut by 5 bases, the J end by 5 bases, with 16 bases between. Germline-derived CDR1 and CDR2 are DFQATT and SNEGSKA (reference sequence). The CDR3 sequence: CSAPRGGRYQPQHF. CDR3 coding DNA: TGCAGTGCTCCAAGGGGGGGACGATATCAGCCCCAGCATTTT.

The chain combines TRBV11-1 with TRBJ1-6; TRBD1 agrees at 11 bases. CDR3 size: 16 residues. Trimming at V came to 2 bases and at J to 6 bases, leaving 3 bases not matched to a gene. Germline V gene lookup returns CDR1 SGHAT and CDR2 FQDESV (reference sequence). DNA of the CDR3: TGTGCCAGCAGCTTACCGGGACAGGGGGGTAATTCACCCCTCCACTTT. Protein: CASSLPGQGGNSPLHF.

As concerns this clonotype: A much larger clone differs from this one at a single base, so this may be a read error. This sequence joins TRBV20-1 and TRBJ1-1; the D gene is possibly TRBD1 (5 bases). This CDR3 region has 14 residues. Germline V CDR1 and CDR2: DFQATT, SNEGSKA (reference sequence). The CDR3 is CSVRVGGVVTEAFF. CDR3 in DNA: TGCAGTGTTAGAGTGGGGGGGGTCGTCACTGAAGCTTTCTTT.

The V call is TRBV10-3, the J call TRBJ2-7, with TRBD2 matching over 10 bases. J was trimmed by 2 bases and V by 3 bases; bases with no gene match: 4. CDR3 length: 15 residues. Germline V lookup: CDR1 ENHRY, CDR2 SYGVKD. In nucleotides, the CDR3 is TGTGCCATCAGTGAACGAGCGGGGGGGACCTACGAGCAGTACTTC. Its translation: CAISERAGGTYEQYF.

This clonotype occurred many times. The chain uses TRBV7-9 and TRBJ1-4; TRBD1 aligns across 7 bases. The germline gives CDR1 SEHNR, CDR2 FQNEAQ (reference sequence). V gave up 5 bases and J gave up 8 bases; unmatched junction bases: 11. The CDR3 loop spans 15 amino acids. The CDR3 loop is CASSLPTGSAEKLFF. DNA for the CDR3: TGTGCCAGCAGCCTCCCGACAGGGAGTGCGGAAAAACTGTTTTTT.

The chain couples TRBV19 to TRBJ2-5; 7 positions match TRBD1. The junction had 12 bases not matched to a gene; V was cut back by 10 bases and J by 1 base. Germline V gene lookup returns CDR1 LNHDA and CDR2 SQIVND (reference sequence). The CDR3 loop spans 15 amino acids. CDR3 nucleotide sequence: TGTGCCAACAACCCTGACAGGGTGGCCCAAGAGACCCAGTACTTC. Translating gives CANNPDRVAQETQYF.

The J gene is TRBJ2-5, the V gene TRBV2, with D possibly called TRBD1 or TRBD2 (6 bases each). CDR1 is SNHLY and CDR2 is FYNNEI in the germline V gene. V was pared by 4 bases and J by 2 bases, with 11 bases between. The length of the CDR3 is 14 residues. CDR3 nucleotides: TGTGCCAGCAGTGGCGGGACAAAACAAGAGACCCAGTACTTC. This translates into CASSGGTKQETQYF.

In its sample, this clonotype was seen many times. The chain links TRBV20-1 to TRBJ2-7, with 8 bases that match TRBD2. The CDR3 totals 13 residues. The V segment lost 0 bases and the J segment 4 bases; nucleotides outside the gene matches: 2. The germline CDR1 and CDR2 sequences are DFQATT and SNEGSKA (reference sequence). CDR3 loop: CSARELAGYEQYF. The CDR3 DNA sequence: TGCAGTGCTAGAGAGTTAGCGGGATACGAGCAGTACTTC.

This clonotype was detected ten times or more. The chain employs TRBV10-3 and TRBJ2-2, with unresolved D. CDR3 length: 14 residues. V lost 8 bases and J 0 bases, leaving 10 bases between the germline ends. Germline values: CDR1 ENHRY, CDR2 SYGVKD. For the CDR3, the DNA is TGTGCCATCCGTTTGCAATCGAACACCGGGGAGCTGTTTTTT. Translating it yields CAIRLQSNTGELFF.

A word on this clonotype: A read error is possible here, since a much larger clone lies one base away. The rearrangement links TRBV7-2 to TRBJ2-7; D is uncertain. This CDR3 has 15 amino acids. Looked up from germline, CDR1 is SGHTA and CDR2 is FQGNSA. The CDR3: CASSLAPSLSYGQYF. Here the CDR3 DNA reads TGTGCCAGCAGCTTAGCCCCCTCGCTATCCTACGGGCAGTACTTC.

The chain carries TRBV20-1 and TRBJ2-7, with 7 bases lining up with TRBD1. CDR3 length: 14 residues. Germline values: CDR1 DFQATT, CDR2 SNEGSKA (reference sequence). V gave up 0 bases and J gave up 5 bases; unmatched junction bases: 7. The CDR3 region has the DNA TGCAGTGCTAGAGATAGGGACAGCAACAACGAGCAGTACTTC. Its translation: CSARDRDSNNEQYF.